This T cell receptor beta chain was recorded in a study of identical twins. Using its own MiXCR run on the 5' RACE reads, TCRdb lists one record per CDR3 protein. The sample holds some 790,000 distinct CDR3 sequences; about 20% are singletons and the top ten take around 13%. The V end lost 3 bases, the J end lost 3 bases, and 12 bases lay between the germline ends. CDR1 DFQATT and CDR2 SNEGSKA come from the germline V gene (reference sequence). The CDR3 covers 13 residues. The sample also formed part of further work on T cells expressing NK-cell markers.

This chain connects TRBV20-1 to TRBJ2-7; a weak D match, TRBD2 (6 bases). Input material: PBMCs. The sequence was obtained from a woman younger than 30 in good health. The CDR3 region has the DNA TGCAGTGCTAGTGAGGGGAGGAACTACGAGCAGTACTTC. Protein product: CSASEGRNYEQYF.